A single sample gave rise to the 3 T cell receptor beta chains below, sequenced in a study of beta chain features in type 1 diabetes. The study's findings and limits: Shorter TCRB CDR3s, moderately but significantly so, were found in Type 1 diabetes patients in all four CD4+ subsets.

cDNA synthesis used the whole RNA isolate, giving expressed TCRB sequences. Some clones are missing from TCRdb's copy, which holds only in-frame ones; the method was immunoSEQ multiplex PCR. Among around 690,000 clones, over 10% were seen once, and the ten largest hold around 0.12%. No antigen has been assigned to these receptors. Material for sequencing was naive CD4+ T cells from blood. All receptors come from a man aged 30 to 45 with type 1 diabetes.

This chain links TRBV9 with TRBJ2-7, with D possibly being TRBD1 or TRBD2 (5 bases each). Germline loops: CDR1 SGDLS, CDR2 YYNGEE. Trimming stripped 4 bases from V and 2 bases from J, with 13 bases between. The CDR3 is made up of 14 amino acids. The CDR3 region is CASSSTGLTYEQYF. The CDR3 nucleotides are TGTGCCAGCAGCTCAACGGGGCTGACCTACGAGCAGTACTTC.

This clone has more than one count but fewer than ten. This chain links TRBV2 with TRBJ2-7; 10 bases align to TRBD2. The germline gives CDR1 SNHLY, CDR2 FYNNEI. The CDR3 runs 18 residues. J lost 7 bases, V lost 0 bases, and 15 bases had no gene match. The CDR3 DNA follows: TGTGCCAGCAGTGAAGCTTCCGGACTAGCGGCAAACCCTGGGGAGCAGTACTTC. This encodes CASSEASGLAANPGEQYF.

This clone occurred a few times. CDR3 region: CASAGGLTYNEQFF. The CDR3 nucleotides are TGTGCCAGCGCTGGGGGACTAACCTACAATGAGCAGTTCTTC. The chain combines TRBV28 with TRBJ2-1, with 7 bases matching TRBD2. Trimming took 8 bases from V and 2 from J; bases not matched to a gene: 6. The CDR3 runs 14 residues. Germline assignment: CDR1 MDHEN and CDR2 SYDVKM.